This TCR beta chain was identified during a study of post-analysis software for immune sequencing data. The study's findings and limits: Multiple sclerosis patients showed significantly lower normalized Chao1 diversity than controls did. Strong same-batch co-clustering of samples appeared with F measure clustering. Controls had lower frequencies than patients of 4 or 5 TRBV segments, which included TRBV5-6, TRBV5-1 and TRBV20-1.

About this clonotype: Its antigen remains unknown.

Germline V gene data show CDR1 as LGHDT and CDR2 as YNNKEL (reference sequence). The CDR3 is made up of 14 amino acids. Trimming pared 5 bases from V and 2 bases from J, leaving 11 bases between. Libraries were made from TCR beta cDNA, and they carried unique molecular identifiers. TCRdb re-derived calls from the PCR reads in MiXCR, one entry per CDR3 protein. The sample carries about 560,000 distinct CDR3 sequences, 40% to 50% recorded once. The rearrangement joins TRBV3-1 to TRBJ2-3; D may be TRBD1 or TRBD2 (5 bases each). Sequencing was carried out using blood. This receptor was identified in a girl aged 10 to 17 with multiple sclerosis. The DNA of the CDR3 is TGTGCCAGCAGCAAGGAAGGGACCACAGATACGCAGTATTTT. Translating it yields CASSKEGTTDTQYF.